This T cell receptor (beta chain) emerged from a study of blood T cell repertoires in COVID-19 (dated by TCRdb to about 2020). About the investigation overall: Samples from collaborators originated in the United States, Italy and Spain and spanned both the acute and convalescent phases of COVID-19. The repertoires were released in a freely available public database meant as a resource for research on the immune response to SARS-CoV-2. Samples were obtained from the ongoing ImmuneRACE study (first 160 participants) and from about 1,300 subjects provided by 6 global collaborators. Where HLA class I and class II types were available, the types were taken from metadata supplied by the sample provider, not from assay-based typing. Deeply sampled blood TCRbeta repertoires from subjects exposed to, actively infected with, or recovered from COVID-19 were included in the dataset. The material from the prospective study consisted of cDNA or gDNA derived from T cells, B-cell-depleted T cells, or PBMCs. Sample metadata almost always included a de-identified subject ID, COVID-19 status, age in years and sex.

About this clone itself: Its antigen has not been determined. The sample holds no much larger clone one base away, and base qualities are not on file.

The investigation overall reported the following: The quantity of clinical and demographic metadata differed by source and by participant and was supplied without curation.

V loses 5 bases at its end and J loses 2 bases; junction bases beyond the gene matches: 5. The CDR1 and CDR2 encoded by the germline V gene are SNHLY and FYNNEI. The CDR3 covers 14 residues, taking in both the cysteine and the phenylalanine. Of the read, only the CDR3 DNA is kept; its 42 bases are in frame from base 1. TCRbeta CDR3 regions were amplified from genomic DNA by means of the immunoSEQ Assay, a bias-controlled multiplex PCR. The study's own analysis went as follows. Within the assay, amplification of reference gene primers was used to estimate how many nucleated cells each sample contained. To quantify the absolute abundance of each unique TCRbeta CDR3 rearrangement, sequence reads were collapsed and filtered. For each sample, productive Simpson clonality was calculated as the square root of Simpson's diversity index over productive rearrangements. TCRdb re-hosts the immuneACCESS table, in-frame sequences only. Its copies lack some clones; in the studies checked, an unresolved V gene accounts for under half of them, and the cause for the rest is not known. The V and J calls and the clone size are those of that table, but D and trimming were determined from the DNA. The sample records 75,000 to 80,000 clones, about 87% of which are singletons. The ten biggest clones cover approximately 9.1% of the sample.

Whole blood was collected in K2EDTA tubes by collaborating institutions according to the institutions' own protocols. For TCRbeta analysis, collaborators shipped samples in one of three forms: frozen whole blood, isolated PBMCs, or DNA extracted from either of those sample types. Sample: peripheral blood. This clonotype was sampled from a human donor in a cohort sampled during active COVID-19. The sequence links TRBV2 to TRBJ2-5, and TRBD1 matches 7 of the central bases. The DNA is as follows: TGTGCCAGCAGTCCACAGGGGTCTCAAGAGACCCAGTACTTC. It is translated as CASSPQGSQETQYF.